Listed below are T cell receptor beta chains from one sample, sequenced in a study of T cell repertoires in cytomegalovirus infection. Using its own MiXCR run on the reads, TCRdb lists one record per CDR3 protein. The table includes about half a million distinct CDR3 sequences, 33% detected once. These TCRs are of unknown antigen specificity. The source material was cultured PBMCs, sampled from culture after CMV antigen stimulation. These receptors originate from a human donor in good health (CMV status not recorded). Some clones in this sample may be carry-over from other donors' samples. The CDR3 runs from the conserved cysteine through the conserved F or W. Each record gives: CDR3 protein, J gene, V gene.

CASSPFQRGPYEQYF | TRBJ2-7 | TRBV7-2
CASNDRVLNEKLFF | TRBJ1-4 | TRBV6-2/TRBV6-3
CASSTGAGLRQETQYF | TRBJ2-5 | TRBV7-6
CASSQFGVSLFSEQYF | TRBJ2-7 | TRBV14
CASSFHLSGSLSYNEQFF | TRBJ2-1 | TRBV7-2
CASTSGVSGELFF | TRBJ2-2 | TRBV12-3/TRBV12-4
CSATPGTAGNQPQHF | TRBJ1-5 | TRBV20-1
CASSTHSGTSGRNEQFF | TRBJ2-1 | TRBV5-1
CASSQELYSSTYEQYF | TRBJ2-7 | TRBV4-3
CASGTGQGMNNNQPQHF | TRBJ1-5 | TRBV28
CASRGRQRKQETQYF | TRBJ2-5 | TRBV28
CASRGGTRVGANVLTF | TRBJ2-6 | TRBV6-1
CSVEGQSSYNEQFF | TRBJ2-1 | TRBV29-1
CSARSPHEQFF | TRBJ2-1 | TRBV20-1
CASSLYRGDTEAFF | TRBJ1-1 | TRBV12-3/TRBV12-4
CASMFPGGANVLTF | TRBJ2-6 | TRBV28
CASSLIPGTSGSDIQYF | TRBJ2-4 | TRBV5-1
CASSLVELVREKLFF | TRBJ1-4 | TRBV12-3/TRBV12-4
CASSQELKWNEQFF | TRBJ2-1 | TRBV3-1
CATSTLAGGITGELFF | TRBJ2-2 | TRBV15
CASSDKNTEAFF | TRBJ1-1 | TRBV19
CASSSNPRWERSSYEQYF | TRBJ2-7 | TRBV12-3/TRBV12-4
CASRSPGLTDTQYF | TRBJ2-3 | TRBV6-2/TRBV6-3
CAISSGRGEQFF | TRBJ2-1 | TRBV10-3
CASSLNGGPDTQYF | TRBJ2-3 | TRBV7-2
CASRQGLAGISSYNEQFF | TRBJ2-1 | TRBV6-2/TRBV6-3
CAISGLAGNVGVDTQYF | TRBJ2-3 | TRBV10-3
CASRSAGTGETEAFF | TRBJ1-1 | TRBV6-5
CTSSVKAKFNAEAFF | TRBJ1-1 | TRBV9
CASSLGGIAYREQYF | TRBJ2-7 | TRBV7-2
CAWSQWGNLNTEAFF | TRBJ1-1 | TRBV30
CASSDSRDPTDTQYF | TRBJ2-3 | TRBV6-6
CASSQRSGLGTGELFF | TRBJ2-2 | TRBV7-2
CASRTSGRTDTQYF | TRBJ2-3 | TRBV12-3/TRBV12-4
CASSLEGVGEKLFF | TRBJ1-4 | TRBV11-2
CASSLVGARETLHF | TRBJ1-6 | TRBV27
CASSLGAIRNQPQHF | TRBJ1-5 | TRBV7-2
CASSPRWGLVGNTEAFF | TRBJ1-1 | TRBV27
CASSLEGGRGSGELFF | TRBJ2-2 | TRBV7-2
CATKDPGTGGAGTGELFF | TRBJ2-2 | TRBV6-2/TRBV6-3
CSANVFLNTEAFF | TRBJ1-1 | TRBV20-1
CSVDRESGFLDTEAFF | TRBJ1-1 | TRBV29-1